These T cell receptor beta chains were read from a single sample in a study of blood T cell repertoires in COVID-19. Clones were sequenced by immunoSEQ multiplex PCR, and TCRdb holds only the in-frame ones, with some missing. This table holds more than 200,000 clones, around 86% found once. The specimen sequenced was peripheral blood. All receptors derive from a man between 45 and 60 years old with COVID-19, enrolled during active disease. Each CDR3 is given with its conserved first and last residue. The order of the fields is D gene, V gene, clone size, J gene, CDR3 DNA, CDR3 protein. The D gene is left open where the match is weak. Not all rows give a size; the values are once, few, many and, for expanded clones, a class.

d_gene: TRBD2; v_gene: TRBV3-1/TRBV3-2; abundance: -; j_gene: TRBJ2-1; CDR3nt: TGTGCCAGCAGCCAACTAGCGGGAGATATCAATGAGCAGTTCTTC; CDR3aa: CASSQLAGDINEQFF
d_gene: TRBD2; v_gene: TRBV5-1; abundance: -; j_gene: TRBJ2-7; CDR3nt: TGCGCCAGCAGCTTGGGGACTAGCGGGCTTCCCTACGAGCAGTACTTC; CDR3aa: CASSLGTSGLPYEQYF
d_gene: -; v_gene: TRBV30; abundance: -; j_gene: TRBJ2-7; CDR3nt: TGTGCCTGGAGCGTGGGACAACGTTACGAGCAGTACTTC; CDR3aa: CAWSVGQRYEQYF
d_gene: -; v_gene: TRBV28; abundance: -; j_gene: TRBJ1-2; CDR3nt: TGTGCCAGCAGTTTATTGACAGGCATGGATGGCTACACCTTC; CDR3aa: CASSLLTGMDGYTF
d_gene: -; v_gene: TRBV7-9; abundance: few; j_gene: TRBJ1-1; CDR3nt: TGTGCCAGCAGCTTAGGCCGTTGGGAGGAGGAAGCTTTCTTT; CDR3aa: CASSLGRWEEEAFF
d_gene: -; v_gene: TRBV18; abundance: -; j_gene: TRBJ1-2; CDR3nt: TGTGCCAGCTCACCCCGCACAGGTTCAGGCTCGAACTATGGCTACACCTTC; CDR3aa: CASSPRTGSGSNYGYTF
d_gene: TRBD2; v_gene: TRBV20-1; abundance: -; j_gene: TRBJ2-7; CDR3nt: TGCAGTGCTAGTCTACTAGCGGGGTACGAGCAGTACTTC; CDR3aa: CSASLLAGYEQYF
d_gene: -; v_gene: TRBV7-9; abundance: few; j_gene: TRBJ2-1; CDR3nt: TGTGCCAGCAGCTTAGCAGCGATCTCCTACAATGAGCAGTTCTTC; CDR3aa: CASSLAAISYNEQFF
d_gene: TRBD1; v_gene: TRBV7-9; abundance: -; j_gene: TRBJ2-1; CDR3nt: TGTGCCAGCAGCAAACAGGGGGCAAATGAGCAGTTCTTC; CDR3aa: CASSKQGANEQFF
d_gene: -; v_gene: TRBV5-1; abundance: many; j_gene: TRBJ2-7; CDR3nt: TGCGCCAGCAGCTTGCTATCGACAGTTTCCCTCTACGAGCAGTACTTC; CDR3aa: CASSLLSTVSLYEQYF
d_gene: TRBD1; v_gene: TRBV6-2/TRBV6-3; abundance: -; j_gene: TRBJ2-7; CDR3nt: TGTGCCAGCAGTCGACAGGGCTCCTACGAGCAGTACTTC; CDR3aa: CASSRQGSYEQYF
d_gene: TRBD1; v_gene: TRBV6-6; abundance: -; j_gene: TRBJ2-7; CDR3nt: TGTGCCAGCAGTCGGGACAGGTCCGAGCAGTACTTC; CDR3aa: CASSRDRSEQYF
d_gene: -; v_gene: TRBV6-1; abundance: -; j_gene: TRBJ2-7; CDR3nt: TGTGCCAGCAGTGAAACCGACGGGACCTACGAGCAGTACTTC; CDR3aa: CASSETDGTYEQYF
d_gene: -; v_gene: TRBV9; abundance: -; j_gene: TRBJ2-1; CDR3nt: TGTGCCAGCAGCGGAGCCACAGGGTTGGTCTACAATGAGCAGTTCTTC; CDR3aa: CASSGATGLVYNEQFF